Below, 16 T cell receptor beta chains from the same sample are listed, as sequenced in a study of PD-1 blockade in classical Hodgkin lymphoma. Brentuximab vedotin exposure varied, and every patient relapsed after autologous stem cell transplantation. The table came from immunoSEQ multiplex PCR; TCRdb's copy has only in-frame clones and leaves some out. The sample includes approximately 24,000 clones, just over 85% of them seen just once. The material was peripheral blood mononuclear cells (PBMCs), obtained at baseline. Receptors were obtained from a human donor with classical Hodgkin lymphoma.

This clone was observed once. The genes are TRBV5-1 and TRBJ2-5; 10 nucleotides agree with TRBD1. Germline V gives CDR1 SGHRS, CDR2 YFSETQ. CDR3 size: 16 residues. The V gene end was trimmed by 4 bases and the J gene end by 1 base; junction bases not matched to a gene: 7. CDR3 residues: CASSAGTGASQETQYF. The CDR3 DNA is TGCGCCAGCAGCGCAGGGACAGGGGCTAGCCAAGAGACCCAGTACTTC.

This CDR3 reads CASSLVGVGTEAFF. The CDR3 coding sequence is TGTGCCAGCAGCTTAGTGGGGGTGGGGACTGAAGCTTTCTTT. The gene calls are TRBV11-2 and TRBJ1-1; the D gene is possibly TRBD1 (5 bases). V was shortened by 1 base and J by 5 bases, with 11 bases between the two germline ends. Per germline, CDR1 SGHAT and CDR2 FQNNGV. This CDR3 has 14 residues.

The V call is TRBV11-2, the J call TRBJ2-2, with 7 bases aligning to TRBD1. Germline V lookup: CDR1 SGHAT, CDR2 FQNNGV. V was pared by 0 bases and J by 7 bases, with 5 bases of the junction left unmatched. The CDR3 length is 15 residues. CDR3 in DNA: TGTGCCAGCAGCTTAGACCACAGGGGAGTCGGGGAGCTGTTTTTT. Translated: CASSLDHRGVGELFF.

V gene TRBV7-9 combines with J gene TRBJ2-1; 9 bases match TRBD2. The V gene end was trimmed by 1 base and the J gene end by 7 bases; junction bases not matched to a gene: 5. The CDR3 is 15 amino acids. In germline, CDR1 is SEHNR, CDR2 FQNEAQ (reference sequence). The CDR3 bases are TGTGCCAGCAGCTTAGGCGGGGGGGCGTTAAATGAGCAGTTCTTC. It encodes CASSLGGGALNEQFF.

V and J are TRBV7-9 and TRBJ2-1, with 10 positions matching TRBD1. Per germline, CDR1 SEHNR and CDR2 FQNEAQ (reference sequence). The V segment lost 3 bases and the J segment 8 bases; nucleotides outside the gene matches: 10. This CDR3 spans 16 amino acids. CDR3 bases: TGTGCCAGCAGCTTCAGACCGAGACAGGGGGCGGATGAGCAGTTCTTC. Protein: CASSFRPRQGADEQFF.

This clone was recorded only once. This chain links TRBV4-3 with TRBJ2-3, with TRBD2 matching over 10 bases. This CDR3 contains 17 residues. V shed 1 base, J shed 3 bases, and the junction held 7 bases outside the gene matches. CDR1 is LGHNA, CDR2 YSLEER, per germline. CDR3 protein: CASSQAASGGQTDTQYF. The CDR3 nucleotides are TGCGCCAGCAGCCAAGCGGCTAGCGGGGGTCAGACAGATACGCAGTATTTT.

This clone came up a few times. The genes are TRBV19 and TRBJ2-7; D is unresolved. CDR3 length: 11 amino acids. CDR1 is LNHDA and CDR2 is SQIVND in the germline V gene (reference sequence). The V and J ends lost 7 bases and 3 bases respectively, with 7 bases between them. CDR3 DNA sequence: TGTGCCAGTATAGCAGGCTACGAGCAGTACTTC. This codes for CASIAGYEQYF.

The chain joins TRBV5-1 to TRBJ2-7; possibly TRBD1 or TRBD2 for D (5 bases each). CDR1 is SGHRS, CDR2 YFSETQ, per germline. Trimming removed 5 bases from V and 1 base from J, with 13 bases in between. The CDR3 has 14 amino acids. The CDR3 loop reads CASSPSGGSYEQYF. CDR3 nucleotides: TGCGCCAGCAGTCCTAGTGGGGGTTCCTACGAGCAGTACTTC.

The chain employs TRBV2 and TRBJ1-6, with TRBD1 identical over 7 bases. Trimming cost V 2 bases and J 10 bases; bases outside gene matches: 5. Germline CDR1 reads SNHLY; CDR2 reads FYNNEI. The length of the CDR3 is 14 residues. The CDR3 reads CASSETGAPSPLHF. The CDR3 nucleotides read TGTGCCAGCAGTGAAACAGGGGCCCCCTCACCCCTCCACTTT.

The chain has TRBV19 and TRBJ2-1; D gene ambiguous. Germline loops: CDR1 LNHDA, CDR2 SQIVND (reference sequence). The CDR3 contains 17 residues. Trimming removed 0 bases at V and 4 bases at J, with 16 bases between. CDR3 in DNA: TGTGCCAGTAGTATAGATCTAACCGGGTCGAGATACAATGAGCAGTTCTTC. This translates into CASSIDLTGSRYNEQFF. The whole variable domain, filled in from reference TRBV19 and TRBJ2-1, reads DGGITQSPKYLFRKEGQNVTLSCEQNLNHDAMYWYRQDPGQGLRLIYYSQIVNDFQKGDIAEGYSVSREKKESFPLTVTSAQKNPTAFYLCASSIDLTGSRYNEQFFGPGTRLTVL.

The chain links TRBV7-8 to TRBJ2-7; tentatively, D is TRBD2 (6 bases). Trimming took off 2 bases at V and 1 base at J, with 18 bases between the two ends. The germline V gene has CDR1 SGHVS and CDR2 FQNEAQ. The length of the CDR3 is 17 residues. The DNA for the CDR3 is TGTGCCAGCAGCTTATCCGGGGCCTCAAGCGGGTCCTACGAGCAGTACTTC. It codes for CASSLSGASSGSYEQYF.

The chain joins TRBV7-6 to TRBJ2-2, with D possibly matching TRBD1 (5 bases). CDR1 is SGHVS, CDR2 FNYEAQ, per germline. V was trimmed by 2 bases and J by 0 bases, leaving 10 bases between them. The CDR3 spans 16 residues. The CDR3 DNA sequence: TGTGCCAGCAGCTTACCCGCGACAGCGAACACCGGGGAGCTGTTTTTT. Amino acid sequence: CASSLPATANTGELFF.

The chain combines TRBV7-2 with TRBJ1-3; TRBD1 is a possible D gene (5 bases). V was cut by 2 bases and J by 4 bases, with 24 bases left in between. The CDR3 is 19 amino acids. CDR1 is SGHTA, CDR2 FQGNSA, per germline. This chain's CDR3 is CASSLFITESGGLGNTIYF. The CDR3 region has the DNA TGTGCCAGCAGCTTATTCATCACTGAGTCTGGGGGTTTGGGAAACACCATATATTTT.

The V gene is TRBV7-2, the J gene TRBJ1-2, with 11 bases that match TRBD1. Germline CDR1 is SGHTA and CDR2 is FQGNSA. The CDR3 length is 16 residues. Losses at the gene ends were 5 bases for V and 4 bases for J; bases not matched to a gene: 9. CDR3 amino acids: CASSGRTGGAFYGYTF. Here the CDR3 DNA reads TGTGCCAGCAGCGGCCGGACAGGGGGCGCATTCTATGGCTACACCTTC.

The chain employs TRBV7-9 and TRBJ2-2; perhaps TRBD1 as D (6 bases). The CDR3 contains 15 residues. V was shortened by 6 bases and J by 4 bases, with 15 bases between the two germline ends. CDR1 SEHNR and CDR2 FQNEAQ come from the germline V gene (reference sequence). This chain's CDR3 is CASRSAGASTGELFF. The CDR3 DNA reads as TGTGCCAGCAGGAGTGCAGGGGCGTCCACCGGGGAGCTGTTTTTT.

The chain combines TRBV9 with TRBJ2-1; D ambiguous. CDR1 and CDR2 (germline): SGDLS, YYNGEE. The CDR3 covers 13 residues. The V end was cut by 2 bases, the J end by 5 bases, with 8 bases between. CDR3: CASSVSINNEQFF. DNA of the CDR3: TGTGCCAGCAGCGTGTCTATTAACAATGAGCAGTTCTTC.